This T cell receptor (beta chain) was captured by sequencing in a study of vaccination and CD4 T cells after COVID-19. About the study: Post-vaccine sampling followed dose two by a median about 69 days (range 14 to 241).

V was pared by 2 bases and J by 6 bases, with 6 bases of the junction left unmatched. CDR1 and CDR2 from the germline V gene are SGHTA and FQGNSA. The CDR3 is 14 residues long. Regarding treatment: roughly 11-day PBMC culture with coronavirus spike peptide pools or control peptides (ViraFEST assay). By its share, this clonotype is medium-sized. What it binds is unknown. The assay that was used to sequence DNA from cultured CD4+ T cells was the Oncomine TCR Beta short-read assay. TCRdb called the PCR reads again in MiXCR, with one record for every CDR3 protein. The sample contains thousands of distinct CDR3 sequences, around a fifth of which appear only once.

This rearrangement joins TRBV7-2 to TRBJ2-7, with 8 nucleotides matching TRBD2. The origin of this receptor is a human donor who had recovered from COVID-19. The sample here was CD4+ T cells from blood, cultured in vitro, taken after SARS-CoV-2 vaccination. CDR3 sequence reads: CASSLPSGRIEQYF. CDR3 sequence (DNA): TGTGCCAGCAGCTTACCCAGCGGGAGAATCGAGCAGTACTTC. The whole variable domain, remainder taken from reference TRBV7-2 and TRBJ2-7, is GAGVSQSPSNKVTEKGKDVELRCDPISGHTALYWYRQSLGQGLEFLIYFQGNSAPDKSGLPSDRFSAERTGGSVSTLTIQRTQQEDSAVYLCASSLPSGRIEQYFGPGTRLTVT.